Following are 30 T cell receptor beta chains from one sample sequenced in a study of regulatory T cells. Primers: 52 TRBV forward and 13 TRBJ reverse. Sequenced by immunoSEQ multiplex PCR; TCRdb stores in-frame clones only, minus some. The data show 20,000 to 25,000 clones, more than 85% seen once. Sequencing used CD8+ T cells sorted from blood. The receptors originated from a child between 2 and 9 years old with CD3G deficiency.

The V call is TRBV6-1, the J call TRBJ2-7; the D call may be TRBD1 or TRBD2 (5 bases each). The CDR3 is 15 residues long. Trimming took 2 bases from V and 2 from J, leaving 13 bases between them. The germline V gene has CDR1 MNHNS and CDR2 SASEGT. The CDR3 coding sequence is TGTGCCAGCAGTGAATGGTGGGGGTCTCCCTACGAGCAGTACTTC. Translating it yields CASSEWWGSPYEQYF.

The rearrangement links TRBV6-1 to TRBJ2-2; D ambiguous. Trimming pared 8 bases from V and 3 bases from J, leaving 7 bases between. Germline assignment: CDR1 MNHNS and CDR2 SASEGT. The CDR3 covers 12 residues. The CDR3 protein is CASEPYTGELFF. CDR3 coding DNA: TGTGCCAGCGAGCCGTACACCGGGGAGCTGTTTTTT.

V is TRBV6-5 and J is TRBJ2-5; maybe TRBD1 (5 bases). The end of the DNA aligns better with TRBJ2-7, so the J call may be wrong. Germline V lookup: CDR1 MNHEY, CDR2 SVGAGI. This CDR3 contains 14 residues. The CDR3 loop reads CASGSTGHPPEQYF. Written as DNA, the CDR3 is TGTGCCAGCGGTAGTACAGGACATCCCCCCGAGCAGTACTTC.

V gene TRBV28 combines with J gene TRBJ1-2; D may be TRBD1 (5 bases). The CDR3 is 14 residues long. The V end lost 6 bases, the J end lost 6 bases, and 17 bases lay between the germline ends. Germline values: CDR1 MDHEN, CDR2 SYDVKM. CDR3 amino acids: CASRGIGGLDGYTF. CDR3 nucleotide sequence: TGTGCCAGCAGGGGGATCGGGGGTCTCGATGGCTACACCTTC.

The chain carries TRBV7-9 and TRBJ2-7; no clear D gene. Germline-derived CDR1 and CDR2 are SEHNR and FQNEAQ (reference sequence). This CDR3 is built from 12 residues. Trimming removed 1 base at V and 6 bases at J, with 7 bases between. CDR3 sequence: CASSLGRGEQYF. CDR3 sequence (DNA): TGTGCCAGCAGCTTAGGTCGCGGCGAGCAGTACTTC. Filled out from reference TRBV7-9 and TRBJ2-7, the complete variable domain reads DTGVSQNPRHKITKRGQNVTFRCDPISEHNRLYWYRQTLGQGPEFLTYFQNEAQLEKSRLLSDRFSAERPKGSFSTLEIQRTEQGDSAMYLCASSLGRGEQYFGPGTRLTVT.

V is TRBV28 and J is TRBJ2-4; D may be TRBD1 (5 bases). In germline, CDR1 is MDHEN, CDR2 SYDVKM. V was clipped by 6 bases and J by 0 bases, with 15 bases between them. The CDR3 contains 16 residues. The CDR3 loop is CASRPIPGQAKNIQYF. DNA for the CDR3: TGTGCCAGCAGACCGATCCCCGGACAAGCCAAAAACATTCAGTACTTC. The full variable domain, in which reference TRBV28 and TRBJ2-4 provide the parts outside the CDR3, is DVKVTQSSRYLVKRTGEKVFLECVQDMDHENMFWYRQDPGLGLRLIYFSYDVKMKEKGDIPEGYSVSREKKERFSLILESASTNQTSMYLCASRPIPGQAKNIQYFGAGTRLSVL.

The genes are TRBV6-1 and TRBJ1-4, with a possible D match to TRBD1 (6 bases). Trimming took off 6 bases at V and 6 bases at J, with 8 bases between the two ends. The CDR3 spans 12 residues. Germline lookup yields CDR1 MNHNS and CDR2 SASEGT. CDR3 nucleotides: TGTGCCAGCAGGGACAGCCATGAAAAACTGTTTTTT. Translated, it gives CASRDSHEKLFF.

The chain links TRBV28 to TRBJ2-3; D is perhaps TRBD1 (5 bases). Deletions cut 3 bases from V and 2 bases from J, with 9 bases between. Germline loops: CDR1 MDHEN, CDR2 SYDVKM. CDR3 size: 14 residues. This CDR3 is CASSFNRPTDTQYF. In DNA form, the CDR3 reads TGTGCCAGCAGTTTCAACAGGCCCACAGATACGCAGTATTTT. The full variable domain, completed using reference TRBV28 and TRBJ2-3, is DVKVTQSSRYLVKRTGEKVFLECVQDMDHENMFWYRQDPGLGLRLIYFSYDVKMKEKGDIPEGYSVSREKKERFSLILESASTNQTSMYLCASSFNRPTDTQYFGPGTRLTVL.

The rearrangement links TRBV28 to TRBJ1-1; no clear D. Germline CDR1 and CDR2: MDHEN and SYDVKM. The V end was cut by 4 bases, the J end by 3 bases, with 15 bases between. The CDR3 is made up of 15 amino acids. DNA for the CDR3: TGTGCCAGCAGTTCCCGGTTCGGCAGAGACACTGAAGCTTTCTTT. This encodes CASSSRFGRDTEAFF.

This clone was detected only once. This chain connects TRBV6-1 to TRBJ1-1, with TRBD1 matching over 7 bases. CDR1 is MNHNS and CDR2 is SASEGT in the germline V gene. Trimming cost V 4 bases and J 3 bases; bases outside gene matches: 11. The CDR3 spans 16 residues. CDR3 DNA: TGTGCCAGCAGTGGGGATCGGACAGGATTGGACACTGAAGCTTTCTTT. This translates into CASSGDRTGLDTEAFF.

This sequence joins TRBV19 and TRBJ2-1; D is undetermined. Trimming stripped 5 bases from V and 6 bases from J, with 20 bases between. Germline CDR1 is LNHDA and CDR2 is SQIVND (reference sequence). The CDR3 length is 16 residues. The chain's CDR3 is CASSWAFPPRFNEQFF. CDR3 sequence (DNA): TGTGCCAGTAGTTGGGCTTTCCCCCCCAGGTTCAATGAGCAGTTCTTC.

The chain carries TRBV13 and TRBJ2-1, with D possibly TRBD2 on 6 matching bases. V was clipped by 1 base and J by 9 bases, with 13 bases between them. The CDR3 extends over 14 amino acids. Per the germline V gene, CDR1 is PRHDT and CDR2 is FYEKMQ (reference sequence). CDR3 region: CASSLAGEGSEQFF. In DNA, the CDR3 is TGTGCCAGCAGCTTAGCGGGAGAAGGTAGTGAGCAGTTCTTC. The full variable domain, rest sourced from reference TRBV13 and TRBJ2-1, is AAGVIQSPRHLIKEKRETATLKCYPIPRHDTVYWYQQGPGQDPQFLISFYEKMQSDKGSIPDRFSAQQFSDYHSELNMSSLELGDSALYFCASSLAGEGSEQFFGPGTRLTVL.

The chain links TRBV6-1 to TRBJ2-7; 8 bases match TRBD2. In germline, CDR1 is MNHNS, CDR2 SASEGT. The V segment lost 0 bases and the J segment 3 bases; nucleotides outside the gene matches: 7. The CDR3 has 16 amino acids. This CDR3 reads CASSEATAGGYYEQYF. The CDR3 nucleotides read TGTGCCAGCAGTGAAGCTACGGCGGGAGGCTACTACGAGCAGTACTTC.

This clone was picked up a small number of times. The chain links TRBV28 to TRBJ1-4; TRBD1 matches at 8 bases. Germline V gene lookup returns CDR1 MDHEN and CDR2 SYDVKM. The CDR3 covers 14 residues. V lost 6 bases and J lost 11; bases outside the gene matches: 11. CDR3 region: CASRPTGGISKLFF. The CDR3 nucleotides read TGTGCCAGCAGACCAACAGGGGGGATTAGTAAACTGTTTTTT. Combining the CDR3 with reference TRBV28 and TRBJ1-4 gives the whole variable domain DVKVTQSSRYLVKRTGEKVFLECVQDMDHENMFWYRQDPGLGLRLIYFSYDVKMKEKGDIPEGYSVSREKKERFSLILESASTNQTSMYLCASRPTGGISKLFFGSGTQLSVL.

The V call is TRBV28, the J call TRBJ2-7; 10 bases match TRBD2. From germline, CDR1 is MDHEN and CDR2 SYDVKM. J lost 3 bases, V lost 5 bases, and 1 base had no gene match. This CDR3 has 13 residues. The CDR3 reads CASSLAGDYEQYF. CDR3 coding DNA: TGTGCCAGCAGTCTAGCGGGAGACTACGAGCAGTACTTC.

This chain links TRBV28 with TRBJ2-7, with D possibly TRBD1 on 6 matching bases. The germline CDR1 and CDR2 sequences are MDHEN and SYDVKM. This CDR3 has 15 amino acids. The ends were cut back, 5 bases at V and 5 bases at J, with 19 bases in the middle. The CDR3 here is CASSASRGSRNEQYF. CDR3 DNA sequence: TGTGCCAGCAGTGCATCCAGGGGCTCGAGGAACGAGCAGTACTTC.

This chain uses TRBV20-1 with TRBJ2-1; D is ambiguous. There are 11 residues in the CDR3. Looked up from germline, CDR1 is DFQATT and CDR2 is SNEGSKA (reference sequence). V was trimmed by 5 bases and J by 10 bases, leaving 12 bases between them. CDR3 sequence (DNA): TGCAGTGCTGCCGTAATGGGAGAGCAGTTCTTC. This translates into CSAAVMGEQFF.

This chain connects TRBV28 to TRBJ2-7, with 8 nucleotides matching TRBD2. The CDR3 loop spans 16 amino acids. V shed 6 bases and J 3 bases; nucleotides not matched to a gene: 13. Germline V gene lookup returns CDR1 MDHEN and CDR2 SYDVKM. The CDR3 DNA sequence: TGTGCCAGCAGCCCCCTGGGAGCGGGAGTCTTCTACGAGCAGTACTTC. Residues: CASSPLGAGVFYEQYF.

V usage is TRBV28 and J usage is TRBJ2-1; D unclear. The CDR3 is 12 amino acids. Per the germline V gene, CDR1 is MDHEN and CDR2 is SYDVKM. Trimming stripped 3 bases from V and 7 bases from J, with 7 bases between. In DNA form, the CDR3 reads TGTGCCAGCAGTTTTAGCCTTAATGAGCAGTTCTTC. Amino acids: CASSFSLNEQFF.

V is TRBV7-9 and J is TRBJ2-1; weak D call: TRBD1 (5 bases). V was pared by 5 bases and J by 9 bases, with 14 bases between. The CDR3 totals 13 residues. Germline assignment: CDR1 SEHNR and CDR2 FQNEAQ (reference sequence). CDR3 in amino acids: CASSPTEIGEQFF. The CDR3 DNA is TGTGCCAGCAGCCCGACAGAGATCGGTGAGCAGTTCTTC. The whole variable domain, remainder taken from reference TRBV7-9 and TRBJ2-1, is DTGVSQNPRHKITKRGQNVTFRCDPISEHNRLYWYRQTLGQGPEFLTYFQNEAQLEKSRLLSDRFSAERPKGSFSTLEIQRTEQGDSAMYLCASSPTEIGEQFFGPGTRLTVL.

This clone was observed a handful of times. The CDR3 nucleotides are TGTGCCAGCAGCTTAGACCACCTTTATGGCTACACCTTC. It translates to CASSLDHLYGYTF. The chain uses TRBV7-9 and TRBJ1-2; no reliable D call. Trimming stripped 1 base from V and 5 bases from J, with 8 bases between. The CDR3 totals 13 residues. Germline values: CDR1 SEHNR, CDR2 FQNEAQ (reference sequence).

This clone was found once. The chain combines TRBV28 with TRBJ1-1; 9 positions match TRBD1. The CDR3 spans 13 residues. The germline V gene encodes CDR1 MDHEN and CDR2 SYDVKM. V gave up 4 bases and J gave up 5 bases; unmatched junction bases: 2. CDR3 sequence (DNA): TGTGCCAGCAGTTGGGGGACAGGGACTGAAGCTTTCTTT. It translates to CASSWGTGTEAFF.

The chain recombines TRBV6-1 with TRBJ1-6, with D maybe TRBD1 (6 bases). V lost 6 bases and J 11 bases, leaving 11 bases between the germline ends. CDR3 length equals 12 residues. Germline assignment: CDR1 MNHNS and CDR2 SASEGT. The CDR3 loop reads CASRGDIPPLHF. DNA for the CDR3: TGTGCCAGCAGGGGGGACATTCCACCCCTCCACTTT.

CDR3 nucleotide sequence: TGTGCCAGCAGTTATGGCTTCACAGATACGCAGTATTTT. It is translated as CASSYGFTDTQYF. The J gene is TRBJ2-3, the V gene TRBV6-6; D uncertain. Trimming took 3 bases from V and 2 from J, leaving 6 bases between them. The germline V gene has CDR1 MNHNY and CDR2 SVGAGI (reference sequence). The CDR3 runs to 13 residues.

This chain links TRBV28 with TRBJ2-1; D possibly corresponds to TRBD2 (5 bases). CDR3 length: 12 residues. Germline lookup yields CDR1 MDHEN and CDR2 SYDVKM. V was trimmed by 3 bases and J by 9 bases, leaving 9 bases between them. CDR3 sequence reads: CASSLSGSEQFF. The CDR3 DNA sequence: TGTGCCAGCAGTTTGAGTGGGAGTGAGCAGTTCTTC.

In its sample, this clone ranks as large (0.1 to 1%). V and J are TRBV12-5 and TRBJ1-1; the match to TRBD1 covers 7 bases. J gave up 0 bases and V 2 bases, and 9 bases lay outside the gene matches. The CDR3 contains 17 residues. Per germline, CDR1 LGHNT and CDR2 FRNRAP. The CDR3 coding sequence is TGTGCTAGTGGTTTGACCCTAGGGGACAGCATGAACACTGAAGCTTTCTTT. Its translation: CASGLTLGDSMNTEAFF.

This sequence joins TRBV7-9 and TRBJ2-3; the match to TRBD1 covers 9 bases. This CDR3 contains 15 residues. Germline loops: CDR1 SEHNR, CDR2 FQNEAQ (reference sequence). V was clipped by 5 bases and J by 5 bases; unmatched bases: 8. The CDR3 protein is CASSHPGQGRDTQYF. CDR3 nucleotides: TGTGCCAGCAGCCACCCAGGACAGGGGAGAGATACGCAGTATTTT.

The chain joins TRBV11-2 to TRBJ2-7, with D unresolved. Trimming pared 0 bases from V and 0 bases from J, leaving 0 bases between. CDR1 and CDR2 from the germline V gene are SGHAT and FQNNGV. This CDR3 comprises 12 residues. The CDR3 coding sequence is TGTGCCAGCAGCTTAGACTCCTACGAGCAGTACTTC. Protein: CASSLDSYEQYF.

The V gene is TRBV6-1, the J gene TRBJ2-7; tentative D call: TRBD2 (6 bases). Germline lookup yields CDR1 MNHNS and CDR2 SASEGT. The CDR3 is 13 amino acids. The V end was cut by 2 bases, the J end by 5 bases, with 10 bases between. The CDR3 is CASSELGGNEQYF. The CDR3 coding sequence is TGTGCCAGCAGTGAATTGGGCGGGAACGAGCAGTACTTC.

The CDR3 DNA reads TGTGCCATCAGTGAAAACAGGGCAATCTACGAGCAGTACTTC. Translated: CAISENRAIYEQYF. V and J are TRBV10-3 and TRBJ2-7, with D tentatively TRBD1 (6 bases). CDR3 size: 14 residues. V was clipped by 3 bases and J by 3 bases, with 12 bases between them. Germline lookup yields CDR1 ENHRY and CDR2 SYGVKD.